This section outlines one T cell receptor beta chain sequence together with its context. TCRdb keeps only in-frame clones here, not all; method: immunoSEQ multiplex PCR. The table has 10,000 or so clones, about 28% seen once. Co-plated with around 200,000 CFSE-labeled responder cells were around 200,000 irradiated, violet-dye-labeled stimulator cells. Researchers sorted proliferating CFSE-low CD3+CD4+ and CD3+CD8+ responders once the reaction had finished. This sample was taken from a study of graft-versus-host responses after intestinal transplantation. Study as a whole: Anti-thymocyte globulin induction was given to all recipients, followed by tacrolimus and steroids for 2 to 4 years.

Study conclusions and caveats: Recipient-marrow GvH clones were detected, some having first appeared in ileum or blood.

In germline, CDR1 is MGHRA, CDR2 YSYEKL. The CDR3 has 16 residues. V lost 5 bases to trimming and J lost 5 bases; unmatched junction nucleotides: 11. The TCR was taken from a human patient who was an organ donor for intestinal transplantation. Here the sequenced sample was alloreactive CD4+ T cells from a mixed lymphocyte reaction culture, taken before transplantation. The sample's subset: CFSE-low proliferating T cells sorted from approximately six-day pre-transplant mixed lymphocyte reaction (GvH or HvG direction). V usage is TRBV4-1 and J usage is TRBJ2-2; TRBD2 matches at 7 bases. CDR3 in amino acids: CASSSWGGGRTGELFF. CDR3 nucleotides: TGCGCCAGCAGCTCTTGGGGCGGGGGAAGAACCGGGGAGCTGTTTTTT.